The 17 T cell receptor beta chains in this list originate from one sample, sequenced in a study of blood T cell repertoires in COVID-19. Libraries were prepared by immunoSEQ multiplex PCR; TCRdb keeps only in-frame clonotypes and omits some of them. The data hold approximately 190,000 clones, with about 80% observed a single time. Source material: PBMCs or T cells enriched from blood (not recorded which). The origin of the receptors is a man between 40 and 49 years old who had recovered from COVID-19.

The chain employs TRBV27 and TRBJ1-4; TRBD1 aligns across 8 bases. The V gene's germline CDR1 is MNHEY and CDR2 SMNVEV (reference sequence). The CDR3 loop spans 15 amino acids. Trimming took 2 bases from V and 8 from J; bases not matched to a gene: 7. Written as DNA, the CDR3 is TGTGCCAGCAGTTTAGGGGCAGGGGGCAGGGAAAAACTGTTTTTT. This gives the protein CASSLGAGGREKLFF.

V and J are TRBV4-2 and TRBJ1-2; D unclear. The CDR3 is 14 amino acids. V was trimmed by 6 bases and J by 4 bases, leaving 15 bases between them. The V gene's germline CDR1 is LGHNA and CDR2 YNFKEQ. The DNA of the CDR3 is TGTGCCAGCAGTCCGAGTGGACTTGGCTATGGCTACACCTTC. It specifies CASSPSGLGYGYTF.

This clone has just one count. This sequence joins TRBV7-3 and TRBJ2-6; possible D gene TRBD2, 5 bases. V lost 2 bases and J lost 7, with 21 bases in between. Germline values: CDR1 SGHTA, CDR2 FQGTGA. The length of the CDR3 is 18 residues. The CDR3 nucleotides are TGTGCCAGCAGCTTATACCCCCGAGGGAGCGAGGGAGCCAACGTCCTGACTTTC. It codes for CASSLYPRGSEGANVLTF.

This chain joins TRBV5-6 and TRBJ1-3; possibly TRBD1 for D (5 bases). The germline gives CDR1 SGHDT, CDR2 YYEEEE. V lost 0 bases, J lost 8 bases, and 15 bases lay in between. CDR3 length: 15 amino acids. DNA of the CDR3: TGTGCCAGCAGCTTGGTATGGGGCTTCGAAGACACCATATATTTT. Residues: CASSLVWGFEDTIYF.

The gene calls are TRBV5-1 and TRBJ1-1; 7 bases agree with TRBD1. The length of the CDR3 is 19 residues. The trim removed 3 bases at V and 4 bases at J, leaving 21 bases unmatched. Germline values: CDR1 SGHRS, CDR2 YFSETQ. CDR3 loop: CASSWSKTGAPRIGTEAFF. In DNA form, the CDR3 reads TGCGCCAGCAGCTGGAGCAAAACAGGGGCCCCGAGAATAGGCACTGAAGCTTTCTTT.

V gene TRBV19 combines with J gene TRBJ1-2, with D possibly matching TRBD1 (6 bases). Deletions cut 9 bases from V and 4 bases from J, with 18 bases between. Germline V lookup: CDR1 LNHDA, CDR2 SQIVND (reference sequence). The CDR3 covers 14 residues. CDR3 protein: CASQINRVGYGYTF. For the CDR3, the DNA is TGTGCCAGCCAGATAAACAGGGTCGGCTATGGCTACACCTTC.

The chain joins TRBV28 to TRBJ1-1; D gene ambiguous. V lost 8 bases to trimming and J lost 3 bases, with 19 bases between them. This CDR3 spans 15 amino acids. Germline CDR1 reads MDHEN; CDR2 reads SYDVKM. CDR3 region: CASLASGLVYTEAFF. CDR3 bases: TGTGCCAGCCTGGCCTCTGGGCTCGTTTACACTGAAGCTTTCTTT.

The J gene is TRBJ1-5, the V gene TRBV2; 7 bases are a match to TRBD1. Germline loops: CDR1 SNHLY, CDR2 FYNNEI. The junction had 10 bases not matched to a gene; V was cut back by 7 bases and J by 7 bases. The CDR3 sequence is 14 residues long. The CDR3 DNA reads TGTGCCAGCACGCCGACAGGGAGAAGCCAGCCCCAGCATTTT. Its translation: CASTPTGRSQPQHF.

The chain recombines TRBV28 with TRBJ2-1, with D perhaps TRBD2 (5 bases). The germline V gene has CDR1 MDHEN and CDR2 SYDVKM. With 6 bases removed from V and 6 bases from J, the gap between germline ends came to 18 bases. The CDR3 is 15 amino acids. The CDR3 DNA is TGTGCCAGCAGCTTCCGGGCCCGGAGGTCCAATGAGCAGTTCTTC. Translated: CASSFRARRSNEQFF. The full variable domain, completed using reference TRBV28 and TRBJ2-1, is DVKVTQSSRYLVKRTGEKVFLECVQDMDHENMFWYRQDPGLGLRLIYFSYDVKMKEKGDIPEGYSVSREKKERFSLILESASTNQTSMYLCASSFRARRSNEQFFGPGTRLTVL.

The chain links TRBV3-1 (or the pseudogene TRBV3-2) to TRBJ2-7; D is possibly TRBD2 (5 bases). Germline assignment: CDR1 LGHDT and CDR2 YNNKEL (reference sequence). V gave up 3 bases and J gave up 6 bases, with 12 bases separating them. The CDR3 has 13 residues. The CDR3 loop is CASSQSGVGEQYF. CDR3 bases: TGTGCCAGCAGCCAGTCCGGGGTGGGCGAGCAGTACTTC.

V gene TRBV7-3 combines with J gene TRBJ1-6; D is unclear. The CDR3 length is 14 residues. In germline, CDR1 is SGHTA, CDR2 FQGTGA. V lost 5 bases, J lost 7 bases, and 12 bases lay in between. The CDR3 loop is CASSRGTVNSPLHF. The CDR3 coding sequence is TGTGCCAGCAGCCGGGGAACAGTAAATTCACCCCTCCACTTT.

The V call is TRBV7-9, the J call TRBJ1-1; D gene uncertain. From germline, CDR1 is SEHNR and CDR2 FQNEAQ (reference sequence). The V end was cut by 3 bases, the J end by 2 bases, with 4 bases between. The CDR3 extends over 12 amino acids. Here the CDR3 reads CASSLLNTEAFF. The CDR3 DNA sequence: TGTGCCAGCAGCTTGTTAAACACTGAAGCTTTCTTT.

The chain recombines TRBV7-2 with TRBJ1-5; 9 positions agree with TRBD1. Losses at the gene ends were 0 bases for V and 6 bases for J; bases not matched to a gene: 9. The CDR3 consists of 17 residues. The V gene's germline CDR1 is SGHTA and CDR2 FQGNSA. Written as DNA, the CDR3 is TGTGCCAGCAGCTTAGCGTGGGTACAGGGGGCAGGTCAGCCCCAGCATTTT. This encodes CASSLAWVQGAGQPQHF.

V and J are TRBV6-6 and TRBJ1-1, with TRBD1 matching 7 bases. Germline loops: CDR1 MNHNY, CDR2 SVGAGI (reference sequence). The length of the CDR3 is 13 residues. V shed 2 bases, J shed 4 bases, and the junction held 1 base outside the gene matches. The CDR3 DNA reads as TGTGCCAGCAGTTACGCAGGGGGCACTGAAGCTTTCTTT. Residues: CASSYAGGTEAFF.

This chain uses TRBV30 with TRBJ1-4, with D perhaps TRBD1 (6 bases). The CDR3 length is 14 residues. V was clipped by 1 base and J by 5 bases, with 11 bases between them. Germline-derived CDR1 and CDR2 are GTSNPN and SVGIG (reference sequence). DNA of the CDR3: TGTGCCTGGAGTGAAGGACAGCAGAATGAAAAACTGTTTTTT. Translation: CAWSEGQQNEKLFF.

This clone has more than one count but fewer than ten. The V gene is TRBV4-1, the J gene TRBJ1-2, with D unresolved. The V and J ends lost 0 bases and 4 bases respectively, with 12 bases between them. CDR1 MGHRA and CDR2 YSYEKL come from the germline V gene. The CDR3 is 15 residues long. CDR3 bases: TGCGCCAGCAGCCAAGAGGCTGGCTCCCTCTATGGCTACACCTTC. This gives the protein CASSQEAGSLYGYTF.

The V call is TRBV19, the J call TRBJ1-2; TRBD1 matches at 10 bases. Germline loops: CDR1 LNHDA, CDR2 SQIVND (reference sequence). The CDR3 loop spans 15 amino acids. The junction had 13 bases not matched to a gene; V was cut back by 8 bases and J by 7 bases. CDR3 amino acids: CASRPFTGTGAGYTF. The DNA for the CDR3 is TGTGCCAGTCGGCCCTTCACCGGGACAGGGGCTGGCTACACCTTC.